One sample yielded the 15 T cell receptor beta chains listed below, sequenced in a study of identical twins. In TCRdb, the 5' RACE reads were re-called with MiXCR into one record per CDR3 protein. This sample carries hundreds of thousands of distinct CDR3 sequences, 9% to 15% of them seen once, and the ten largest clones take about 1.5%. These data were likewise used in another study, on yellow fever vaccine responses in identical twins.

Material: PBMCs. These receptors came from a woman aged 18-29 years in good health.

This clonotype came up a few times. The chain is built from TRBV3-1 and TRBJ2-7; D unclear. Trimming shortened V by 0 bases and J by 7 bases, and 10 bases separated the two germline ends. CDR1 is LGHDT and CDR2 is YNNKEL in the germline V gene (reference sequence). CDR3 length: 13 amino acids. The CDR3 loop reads CASSQEGSREQYV. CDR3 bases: TGTGCCAGCAGCCAAGAGGGCAGCAGAGAGCAGTACGTC.

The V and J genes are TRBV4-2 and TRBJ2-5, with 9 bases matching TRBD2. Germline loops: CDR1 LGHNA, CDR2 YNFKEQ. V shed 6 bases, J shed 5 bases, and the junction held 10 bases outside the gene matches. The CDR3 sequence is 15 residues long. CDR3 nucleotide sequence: TGTGCCAGCAGTCCCGTGGCGGGGGGGCGGGAGACCCAGTACTTC. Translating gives CASSPVAGGRETQYF.

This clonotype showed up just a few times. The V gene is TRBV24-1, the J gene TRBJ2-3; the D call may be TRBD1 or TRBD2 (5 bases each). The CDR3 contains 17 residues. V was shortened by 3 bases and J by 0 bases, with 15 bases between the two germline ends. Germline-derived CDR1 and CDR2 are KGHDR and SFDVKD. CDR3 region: CATSDAIPGRSTDTQYF. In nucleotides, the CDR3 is TGTGCCACCAGTGATGCCATTCCGGGACGCAGCACAGATACGCAGTATTTT.

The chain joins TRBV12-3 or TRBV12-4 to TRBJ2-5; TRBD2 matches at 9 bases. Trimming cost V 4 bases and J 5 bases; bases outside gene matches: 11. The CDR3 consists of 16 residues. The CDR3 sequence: CASSSQGGGALETQYF. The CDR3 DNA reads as TGTGCCAGCAGTTCTCAAGGCGGGGGGGCCCTTGAGACCCAGTACTTC.

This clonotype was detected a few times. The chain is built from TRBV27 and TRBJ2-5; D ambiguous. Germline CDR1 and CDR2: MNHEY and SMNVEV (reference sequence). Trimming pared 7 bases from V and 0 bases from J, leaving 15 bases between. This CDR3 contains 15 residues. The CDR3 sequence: CASKIIVAHQETQYF. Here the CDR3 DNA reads TGTGCCAGCAAAATAATCGTAGCTCACCAAGAGACCCAGTACTTC.

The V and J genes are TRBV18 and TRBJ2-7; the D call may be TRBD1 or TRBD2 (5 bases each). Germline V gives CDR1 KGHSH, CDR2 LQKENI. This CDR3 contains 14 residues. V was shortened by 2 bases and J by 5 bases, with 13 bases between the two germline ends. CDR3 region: CASSPMQGADEQYF. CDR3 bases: TGTGCCAGCTCACCAATGCAGGGAGCGGACGAGCAGTACTTC.

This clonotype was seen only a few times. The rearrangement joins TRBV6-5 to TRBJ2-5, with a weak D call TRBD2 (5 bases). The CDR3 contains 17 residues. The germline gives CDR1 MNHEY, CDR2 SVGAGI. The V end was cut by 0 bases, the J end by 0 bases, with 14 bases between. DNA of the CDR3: TGTGCCAGCAGTTACTCGGTCAGCGGAGGATACCAAGAGACCCAGTACTTC. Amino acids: CASSYSVSGGYQETQYF.

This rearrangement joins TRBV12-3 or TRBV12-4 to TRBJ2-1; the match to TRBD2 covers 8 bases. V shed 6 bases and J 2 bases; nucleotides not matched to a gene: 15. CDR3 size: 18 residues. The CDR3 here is CASRPEGLEGTPYNEQFF. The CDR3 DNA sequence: TGTGCCAGCAGGCCCGAGGGACTAGAAGGGACCCCCTACAATGAGCAGTTCTTC.

The CDR3 region has the DNA TGTGCCAGCAGCACACGATGGTCGCCGTGGCAGTTCTTC. Translated, it gives CASSTRWSPWQFF. The chain has TRBV14 and TRBJ2-1; unclear D gene. This CDR3 comprises 13 residues. V was shortened by 5 bases and J by 12 bases, with 17 bases between the two germline ends. Germline V CDR1 and CDR2: SGHDN, FVKESK.

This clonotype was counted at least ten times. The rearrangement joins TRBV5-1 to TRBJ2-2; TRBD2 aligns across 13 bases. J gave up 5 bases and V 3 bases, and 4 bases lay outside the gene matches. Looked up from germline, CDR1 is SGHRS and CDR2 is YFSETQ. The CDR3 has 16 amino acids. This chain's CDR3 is CASSSGLAGVTGELFF. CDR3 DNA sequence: TGCGCCAGCAGCTCAGGACTAGCGGGAGTAACCGGGGAGCTGTTTTTT.

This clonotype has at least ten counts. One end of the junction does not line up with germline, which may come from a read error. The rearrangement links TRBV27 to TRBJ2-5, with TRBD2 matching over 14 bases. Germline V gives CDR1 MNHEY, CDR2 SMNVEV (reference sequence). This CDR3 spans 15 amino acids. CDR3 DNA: TGCGCCAGCAGCCCCGGGACTAGCGGGAGAGAGACCCAGTACTTC. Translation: CASSPGTSGRETQYF.

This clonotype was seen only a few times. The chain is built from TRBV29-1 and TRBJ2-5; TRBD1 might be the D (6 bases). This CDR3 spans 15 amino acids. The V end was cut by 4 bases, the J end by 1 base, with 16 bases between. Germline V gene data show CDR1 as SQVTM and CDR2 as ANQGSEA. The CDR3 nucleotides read TGCAGCGTTGTACGACAGGAACCCCTCCAAGAGACCCAGTACTTC. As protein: CSVVRQEPLQETQYF.

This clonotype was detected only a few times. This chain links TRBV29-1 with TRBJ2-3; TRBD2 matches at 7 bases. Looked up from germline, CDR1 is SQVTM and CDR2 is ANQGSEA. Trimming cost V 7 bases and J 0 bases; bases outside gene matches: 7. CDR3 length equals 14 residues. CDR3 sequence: CSGGGKPSTDTQYF. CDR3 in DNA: TGCAGCGGCGGGGGAAAACCTAGCACAGATACGCAGTATTTT.

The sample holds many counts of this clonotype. CDR3 protein: CASSNSGSSYEQYF. The CDR3 nucleotides are TGTGCCAGCAGCAATAGCGGGAGCTCCTACGAGCAGTACTTC. The chain couples TRBV5-6 to TRBJ2-7, with 9 bases lining up with TRBD2. The J segment lost 0 bases and the V segment lost 4 bases, leaving 2 bases of the junction unmatched. The germline V gene has CDR1 SGHDT and CDR2 YYEEEE. This CDR3 has 14 amino acids. The full variable domain, rest sourced from reference TRBV5-6 and TRBJ2-7, is DAGVTQSPTHLIKTRGQQVTLRCSPKSGHDTVSWYQQALGQGPQFIFQYYEEEERQRGNFPDRFSGHQFPNYSSELNVNALLLGDSALYLCASSNSGSSYEQYFGPGTRLTVT.

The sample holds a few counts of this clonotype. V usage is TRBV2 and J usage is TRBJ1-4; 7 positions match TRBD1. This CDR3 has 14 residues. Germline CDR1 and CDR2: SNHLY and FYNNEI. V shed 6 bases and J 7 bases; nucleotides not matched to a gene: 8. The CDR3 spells CASSRQGVVEKLFF. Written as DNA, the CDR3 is TGTGCCAGCAGCAGGCAGGGGGTGGTTGAAAAACTGTTTTTT. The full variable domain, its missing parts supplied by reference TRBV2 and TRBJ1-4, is EPEVTQTPSHQVTQMGQEVILRCVPISNHLYFYWYRQILGQKVEFLVSFYNNEISEKSEIFDDQFSVERPDGSNFTLKIRSTKLEDSAMYFCASSRQGVVEKLFFGSGTQLSVL.